Following are 17 T cell receptor beta chains from one sample sequenced in a study of blood T cells in healthy people across ages (dated by TCRdb to about 2015). Receptor libraries were prepared by 5' RACE. The instrument given in TCRdb is Illumina HiSeq 2500. The second PCR ran for roughly 7 to 12 cycles and used a J-beta primer mix along with a sample-barcoded 5' primer. TCRdb cleaned the public reads at Q25 with fastp, built clones with MiXCR and kept in-frame beta chains. One record per CDR3 amino acid sequence lists the most common genes and DNA. The sample table shows 710,000 or so distinct CDR3 sequences, and 22% are seen once. The top ten clonotypes cover approximately 20% of the sample. Sequenced: blood. These TCRs come from a man in his 70s in good health.

V is TRBV9 and J is TRBJ1-2, with D perhaps TRBD1 (5 bases). Trimming cost V 0 bases and J 5 bases, with 11 bases left between them. The CDR3 extends over 14 amino acids. Germline V gene sequence: CDR1 SGDLS, CDR2 YYNGEE. This chain's CDR3 is CASSVEGTPYGYTF. CDR3 DNA: TGTGCCAGCAGCGTAGAAGGGACGCCTTATGGCTACACCTTC.

With respect to this clonotype: The junction departs from germline at one end; a sequencing error may be responsible. This chain uses TRBV20-1 with TRBJ1-5; 7 bases map to TRBD1. The CDR3 has 18 residues. Germline CDR1 reads DFQATT; CDR2 reads SNEGSKA (reference sequence). Written as DNA, the CDR3 is TGCAGTGCTGGAGATCCTGGCAGGGGGGGAAACAGCAATCAGCCCCAGCATTTT. It encodes CSAGDPGRGGNSNQPQHF.

This clonotype has a handful of counts. The chain recombines TRBV12-3 or TRBV12-4 with TRBJ2-3, with no clear D. The CDR3 covers 15 residues. With 1 base removed from V and 2 bases from J, the gap between germline ends came to 10 bases. CDR3 protein: CASSLDRGDTDTQYF. In DNA, the CDR3 is TGTGCCAGCAGTTTAGACCGTGGGGACACAGATACGCAGTATTTT.

The sample holds a few counts of this clonotype. V and J are TRBV20-1 and TRBJ2-4, with D unclear. The V gene's germline CDR1 is DFQATT and CDR2 SNEGSKA (reference sequence). V gave up 6 bases and J gave up 0 bases, with 6 bases separating them. The CDR3 has 12 residues. The CDR3 sequence is CSAEEAKNIQYF. The CDR3 bases are TGCAGTGCCGAGGAAGCCAAAAACATTCAGTACTTC.

The chain couples TRBV12-3 or TRBV12-4 to TRBJ1-2; 9 positions agree with TRBD1. V was pared by 7 bases and J by 1 base, with 7 bases of the junction left unmatched. This CDR3 is 15 amino acids long. The CDR3, as DNA: TGTGCCAGCACCCTTAGGACAGGGGTTAACTATGGCTACACCTTC. Its protein product is CASTLRTGVNYGYTF.

This clonotype was found a few times. The rearrangement uses TRBV6-5 and TRBJ2-5; D is ambiguous. The CDR3 is 14 residues long. CDR1 and CDR2 from the germline V gene are MNHEY and SVGAGI. Trimming took off 2 bases at V and 1 base at J, with 8 bases between the two ends. The CDR3 loop reads CASSYIAFQETQYF. The CDR3 bases are TGTGCCAGCAGTTACATCGCCTTCCAAGAGACCCAGTACTTC.

This clonotype was observed a handful of times. As DNA, the CDR3 is TGTGCCAGCAGTTTGGCCGGGACAGAAAAAAACATTCAGTACTTC. Residues: CASSLAGTEKNIQYF. The rearrangement joins TRBV28 to TRBJ2-4, with 7 positions matching TRBD1. This CDR3 is 15 amino acids long. After removal of 3 bases from V and 4 bases from J, the junction contained 6 bases not matched to a gene. The germline CDR1 and CDR2 sequences are MDHEN and SYDVKM.

This clonotype has more than one count but fewer than ten. The chain has TRBV5-5 and TRBJ2-4, with a possible D match to TRBD2 (7 bases). This CDR3 region has 16 residues. Between the trimmed V and J ends, which lost 0 bases and 3 bases, there was a span of 13 bases. The germline V gene encodes CDR1 SGHKS and CDR2 YYEKEE (reference sequence). In DNA, the CDR3 is TGTGCCAGCAGCTTGGGGGGAGGGGGTCGCAAAAACATTCAGTACTTC. As protein: CASSLGGGGRKNIQYF.

The chain uses TRBV3-1 and TRBJ1-1, with 10 positions matching TRBD1. Germline CDR1 is LGHDT and CDR2 is YNNKEL (reference sequence). The CDR3 runs to 15 residues. V shed 4 bases and J 4 bases; nucleotides not matched to a gene: 6. CDR3: CASSLRDRGGTEAFF. The CDR3 nucleotides read TGTGCCAGCAGCCTACGGGACAGGGGAGGCACTGAAGCTTTCTTT.

The chain links TRBV7-3 to TRBJ1-6; 7 bases map to TRBD1. The CDR3 is 17 amino acids. Germline V CDR1 and CDR2: SGHTA, FQGTGA. The V gene end was trimmed by 2 bases and the J gene end by 2 bases; junction bases not matched to a gene: 6. DNA for the CDR3: TGTGCCAGCAGCTTATTGAGGGGGCGGACCTATAATTCACCCCTCCACTTT. Its translation: CASSLLRGRTYNSPLHF.

This clonotype showed up just a few times. The rearrangement uses TRBV12-3 or TRBV12-4 and TRBJ2-3; TRBD2 might be the D (5 bases). V was shortened by 5 bases and J by 5 bases, with 8 bases between the two germline ends. The CDR3 runs 12 residues. The chain's CDR3 is CASSRTVDTQYF. For the CDR3, the DNA is TGTGCCAGCAGTCGGACTGTAGATACGCAGTATTTT.

Only a few counts were recorded for this clonotype. V and J are TRBV4-2 and TRBJ1-2; TRBD1 is a possible D gene (6 bases). CDR3 size: 15 residues. V was clipped by 0 bases and J by 1 base, with 9 bases between them. Germline V gene lookup returns CDR1 LGHNA and CDR2 YNFKEQ. CDR3 amino acids: CASSQDGGLNYGYTF. The CDR3 DNA reads as TGTGCCAGCAGCCAAGATGGGGGGCTTAACTATGGCTACACCTTC.

This clonotype was recorded only once. This chain connects TRBV5-1 to TRBJ1-1, with a tentative D call TRBD1 (5 bases). The V gene lost 4 bases and the J gene lost 1 base, with 14 bases spanning the gap. The CDR3 loop spans 15 amino acids. Looked up from germline, CDR1 is SGHRS and CDR2 is YFSETQ. The CDR3 sequence: CASSDNPGANTEAFF. In DNA, the CDR3 is TGCGCCAGCAGCGACAATCCCGGGGCGAACACTGAAGCTTTCTTT.

Only a few counts were recorded for this clonotype. The chain carries TRBV6-5 and TRBJ2-1; either TRBD1 or TRBD2 may supply D (5 bases each). The CDR3 covers 16 residues. The V end lost 0 bases, the J end lost 6 bases, and 15 bases lay between the germline ends. Germline CDR1 is MNHEY and CDR2 is SVGAGI. CDR3 coding DNA: TGTGCCAGCAGTTACTCAAGTTGGGGGAGCGGCAATGAGCAGTTCTTC. This encodes CASSYSSWGSGNEQFF.

J is TRBJ1-4 and V is TRBV28; 7 nucleotides match TRBD1. V lost 3 bases and J lost 5; bases outside the gene matches: 3. The CDR3 spans 14 residues. From germline, CDR1 is MDHEN and CDR2 SYDVKM. The CDR3: CASSFSQGNEKLFF. CDR3 nucleotide sequence: TGTGCCAGCAGTTTTTCACAGGGGAATGAAAAACTGTTTTTT.

The chain has TRBV10-3 and TRBJ2-1; TRBD2 agrees at 8 bases. The length of the CDR3 is 16 residues. The germline gives CDR1 ENHRY, CDR2 SYGVKD. Losses at the gene ends were 5 bases for V and 3 bases for J; bases not matched to a gene: 9. CDR3 DNA: TGTGCCATCAGTAAGCTAAGTGCGGGAGGCTACAATGAGCAGTTCTTC. Translation: CAISKLSAGGYNEQFF.

The chain has TRBV6-6 and TRBJ2-5, with a possible D match to TRBD2 (5 bases). Between the trimmed V and J ends, which lost 5 bases and 5 bases, there was a span of 15 bases. Germline assignment: CDR1 MNHNY and CDR2 SVGAGI (reference sequence). The CDR3 has 14 residues. The chain's CDR3 is CASSLLGLAETQYF. The CDR3 DNA follows: TGTGCCAGCAGTCTATTAGGACTGGCGGAGACCCAGTACTTC.